This T cell receptor (beta chain) was identified in a study of T cell repertoires in cytomegalovirus infection. Study in general: TCR beta signatures that were public indicated CMV infection and matching HLA type. Study conclusions and caveats: Pooled public TCR beta family frequency picked out CMV carriers with the relevant HLA. There were HLA-C-restricted CMV-specific TCR beta clonotypes dominating the ex vivo response.

The CDR3 has 14 residues. CDR1 and CDR2 (germline): SQVTM, ANQGSEA. The V gene lost 3 bases and the J gene lost 9 bases, with 20 bases spanning the gap. TCRdb processed the reads anew with MiXCR; each CDR3 protein has one entry. This table has 200,000 to 250,000 distinct CDR3 sequences, about 23% appearing once. There are many counts of this clonotype. Its target is not known. The chain combines TRBV29-1 with TRBJ2-5, with D possibly matching TRBD2 (6 bases). Sequences were obtained from CD8+ T cells from PBMCs. This sequence originates from a human donor in good health (CMV status not recorded). Some clones in this sample may be carry-over from other donors' samples. CDR3 DNA: TGCAGCGTTGATGGCAGGGAGGAATATCTGGCCCAGTACTTC. It encodes CSVDGREEYLAQYF. The full variable domain, its missing parts supplied by reference TRBV29-1 and TRBJ2-5, is SAVISQKPSRDICQRGTSLTIQCQVDSQVTMMFWYRQQPGQSLTLIATANQGSEATYESGFVIDKFPISRPNLTFSTLTVSNMSPEDSSIYLCSVDGREEYLAQYFGPGTRLLVL.